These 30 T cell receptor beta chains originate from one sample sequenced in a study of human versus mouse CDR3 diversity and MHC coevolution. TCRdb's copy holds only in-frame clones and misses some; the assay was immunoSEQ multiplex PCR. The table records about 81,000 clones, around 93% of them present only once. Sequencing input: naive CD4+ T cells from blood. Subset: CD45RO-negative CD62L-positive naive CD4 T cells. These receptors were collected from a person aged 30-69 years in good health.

The CDR3, as DNA: TGTGCCAGCAGCTTAGTTCTAGCGGACAATGAGCAGTTCTTC. Its translation is CASSLVLADNEQFF. This chain connects TRBV7-2 to TRBJ2-1; 7 nucleotides line up with TRBD2. Unmatched junction bases numbered 2, after V lost 1 base and J lost 5 bases. CDR3 length: 14 amino acids. CDR1 and CDR2 (germline): SGHTA, FQGNSA.

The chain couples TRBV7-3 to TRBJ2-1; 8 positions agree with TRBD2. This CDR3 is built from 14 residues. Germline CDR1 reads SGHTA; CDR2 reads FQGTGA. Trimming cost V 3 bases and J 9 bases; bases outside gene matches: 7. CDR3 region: CASSLGTRGAEQFF. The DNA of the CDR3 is TGTGCCAGCAGCTTGGGGACTAGGGGGGCTGAGCAGTTCTTC.

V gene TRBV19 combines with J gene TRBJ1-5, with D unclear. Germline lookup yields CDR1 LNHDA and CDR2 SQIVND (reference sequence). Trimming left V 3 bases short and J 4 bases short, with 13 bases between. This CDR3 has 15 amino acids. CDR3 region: CASSIPLPSNQPQHF. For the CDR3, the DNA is TGTGCCAGTAGTATCCCTTTACCGAGTAATCAGCCCCAGCATTTT.

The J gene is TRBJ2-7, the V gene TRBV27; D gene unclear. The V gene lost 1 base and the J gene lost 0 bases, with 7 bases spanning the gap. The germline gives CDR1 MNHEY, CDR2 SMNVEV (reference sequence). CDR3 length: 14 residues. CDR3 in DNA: TGTGCCAGCAGTTTATTCCCGTCCTCCTACGAGCAGTACTTC. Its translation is CASSLFPSSYEQYF.

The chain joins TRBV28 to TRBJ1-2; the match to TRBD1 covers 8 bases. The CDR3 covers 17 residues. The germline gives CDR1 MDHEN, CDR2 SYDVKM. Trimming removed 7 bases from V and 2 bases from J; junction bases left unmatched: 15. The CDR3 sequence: CASTNFPGQGSNYGYTF. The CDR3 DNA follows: TGTGCCAGCACCAACTTTCCTGGACAGGGTTCAAACTATGGCTACACCTTC.

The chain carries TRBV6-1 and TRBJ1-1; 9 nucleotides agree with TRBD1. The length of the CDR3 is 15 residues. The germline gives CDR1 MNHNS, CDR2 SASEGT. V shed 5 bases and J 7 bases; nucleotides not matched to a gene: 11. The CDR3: CASSKLTGGWDEAFF. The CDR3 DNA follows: TGTGCCAGCAGTAAACTTACAGGGGGCTGGGATGAAGCTTTCTTT.

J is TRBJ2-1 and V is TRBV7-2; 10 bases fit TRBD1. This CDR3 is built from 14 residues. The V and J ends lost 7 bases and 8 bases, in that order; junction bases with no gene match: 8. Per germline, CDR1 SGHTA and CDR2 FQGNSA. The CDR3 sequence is CASTRDRGAYEQFF. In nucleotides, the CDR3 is TGTGCCAGCACCCGGGACAGGGGAGCGTATGAGCAGTTCTTC.

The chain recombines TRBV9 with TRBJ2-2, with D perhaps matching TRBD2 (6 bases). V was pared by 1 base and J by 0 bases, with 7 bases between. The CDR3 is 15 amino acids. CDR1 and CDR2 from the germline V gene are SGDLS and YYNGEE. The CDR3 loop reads CASSVWGANTGELFF. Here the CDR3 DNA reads TGTGCCAGCAGCGTATGGGGGGCGAACACCGGGGAGCTGTTTTTT. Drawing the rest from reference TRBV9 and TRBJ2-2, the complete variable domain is DSGVTQTPKHLITATGQRVTLRCSPRSGDLSVYWYQQSLDQGLQFLIQYYNGEERAKGNILERFSAQQFPDLHSELNLSSLELGDSALYFCASSVWGANTGELFFGEGSRLTVL.

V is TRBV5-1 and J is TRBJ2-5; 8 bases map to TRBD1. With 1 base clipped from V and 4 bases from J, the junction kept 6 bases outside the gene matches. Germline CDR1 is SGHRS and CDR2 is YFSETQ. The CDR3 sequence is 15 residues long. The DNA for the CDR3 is TGCGCCAGCAGCTTGTTTCAGGGGGCGGGAGAGACCCAGTACTTC. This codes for CASSLFQGAGETQYF.

Written as DNA, the CDR3 is TGTGCCAGCAGCTTGGAGAGACAGGGGGCGCAGGAGCAGTACTTC. Its translation: CASSLERQGAQEQYF. J is TRBJ2-7 and V is TRBV5-4; 10 bases are shared with TRBD1. The CDR3 covers 15 residues. Germline V lookup: CDR1 SGHNT, CDR2 YYREEE (reference sequence). Trimming cost V 0 bases and J 7 bases; bases outside gene matches: 7.

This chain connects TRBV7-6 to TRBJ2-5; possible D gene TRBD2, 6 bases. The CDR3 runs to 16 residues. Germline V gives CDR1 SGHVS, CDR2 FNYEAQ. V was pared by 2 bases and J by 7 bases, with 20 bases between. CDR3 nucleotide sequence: TGTGCCAGCAGCTTATACGGTGGGGCGGACGGGGGGACCCAGTACTTC. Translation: CASSLYGGADGGTQYF.

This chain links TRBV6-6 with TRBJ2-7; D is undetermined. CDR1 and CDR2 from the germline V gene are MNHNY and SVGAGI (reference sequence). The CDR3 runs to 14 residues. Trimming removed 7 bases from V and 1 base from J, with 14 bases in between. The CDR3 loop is CASTTSQLSYEQYF. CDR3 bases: TGTGCCAGCACTACATCACAGTTATCCTACGAGCAGTACTTC.

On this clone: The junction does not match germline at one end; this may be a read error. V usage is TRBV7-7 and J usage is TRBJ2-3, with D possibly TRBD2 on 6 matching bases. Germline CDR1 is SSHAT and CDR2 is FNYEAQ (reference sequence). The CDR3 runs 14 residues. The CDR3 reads CASSLGTGADTQYF. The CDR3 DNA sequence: TGTGCTAGCAGCTTAGGAACGGGGGCAGATACGCAGTATTTT.

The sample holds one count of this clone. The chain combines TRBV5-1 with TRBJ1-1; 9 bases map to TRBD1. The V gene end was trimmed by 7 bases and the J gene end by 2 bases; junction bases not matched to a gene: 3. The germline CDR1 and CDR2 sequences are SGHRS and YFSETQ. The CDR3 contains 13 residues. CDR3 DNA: TGCGCCAGCCGGGACAGGGATAACACTGAAGCTTTCTTT. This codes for CASRDRDNTEAFF.

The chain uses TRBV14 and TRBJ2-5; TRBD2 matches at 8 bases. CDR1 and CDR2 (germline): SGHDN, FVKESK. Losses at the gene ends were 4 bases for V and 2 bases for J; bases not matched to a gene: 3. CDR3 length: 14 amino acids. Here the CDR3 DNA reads TGTGCCAGCAGCCGGACTAGCAGACAAGAGACCCAGTACTTC. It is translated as CASSRTSRQETQYF.

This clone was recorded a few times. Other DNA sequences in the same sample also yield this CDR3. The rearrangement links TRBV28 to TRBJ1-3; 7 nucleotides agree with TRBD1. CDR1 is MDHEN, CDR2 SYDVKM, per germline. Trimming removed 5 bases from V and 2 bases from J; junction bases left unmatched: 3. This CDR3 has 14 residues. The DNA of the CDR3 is TGTGCCAGCAGTCTCGACAGGGCTGGAAACACCATATATTTT. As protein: CASSLDRAGNTIYF.

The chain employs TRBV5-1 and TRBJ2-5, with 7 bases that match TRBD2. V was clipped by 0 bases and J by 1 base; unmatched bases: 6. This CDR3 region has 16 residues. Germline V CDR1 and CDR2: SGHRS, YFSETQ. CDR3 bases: TGCGCCAGCAGCTTGGCCCCTAGCGGTACCCAAGAGACCCAGTACTTC. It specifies CASSLAPSGTQETQYF. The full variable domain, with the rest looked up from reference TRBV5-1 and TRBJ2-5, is KAGVTQTPRYLIKTRGQQVTLSCSPISGHRSVSWYQQTPGQGLQFLFEYFSETQRNKGNFPGRFSGRQFSNSRSEMNVSTLELGDSALYLCASSLAPSGTQETQYFGPGTRLLVL.

CDR3 DNA sequence: TGTGCCAGCAGCTTAGGTATCTCCTACGAGCAGTACTTC. It encodes CASSLGISYEQYF. The rearrangement joins TRBV7-6 to TRBJ2-5; D is ambiguous. The DNA end lines up better with TRBJ2-7; the J call may be wrong. Looked up from germline, CDR1 is SGHVS and CDR2 is FNYEAQ. This CDR3 has 13 amino acids.

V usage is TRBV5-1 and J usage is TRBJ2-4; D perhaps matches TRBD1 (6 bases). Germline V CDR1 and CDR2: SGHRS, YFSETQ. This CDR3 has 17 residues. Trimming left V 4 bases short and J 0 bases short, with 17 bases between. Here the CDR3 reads CASSPAGTSIAKNIQYF. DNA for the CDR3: TGCGCCAGCAGCCCGGCCGGGACAAGCATAGCCAAAAACATTCAGTACTTC.

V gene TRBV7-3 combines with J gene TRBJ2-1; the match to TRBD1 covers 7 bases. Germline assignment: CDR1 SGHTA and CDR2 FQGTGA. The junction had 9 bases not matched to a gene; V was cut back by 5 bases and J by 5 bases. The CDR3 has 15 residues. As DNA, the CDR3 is TGTGCCAGCAGCATTCAGACAGGGTCTAACAATGAGCAGTTCTTC. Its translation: CASSIQTGSNNEQFF.

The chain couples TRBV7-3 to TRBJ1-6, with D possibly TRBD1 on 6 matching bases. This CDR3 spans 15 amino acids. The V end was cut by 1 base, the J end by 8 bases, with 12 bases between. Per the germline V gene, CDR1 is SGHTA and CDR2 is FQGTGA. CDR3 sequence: CASSLNRDMDSPLHF. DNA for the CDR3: TGTGCCAGCAGCTTAAACAGGGACATGGATTCACCCCTCCACTTT.

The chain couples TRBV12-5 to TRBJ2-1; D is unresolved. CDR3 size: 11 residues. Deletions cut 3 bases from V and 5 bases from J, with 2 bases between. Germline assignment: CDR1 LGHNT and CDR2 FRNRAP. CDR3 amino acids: CASGFDNEQFF. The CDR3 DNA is TGTGCTAGTGGTTTCGACAATGAGCAGTTCTTC. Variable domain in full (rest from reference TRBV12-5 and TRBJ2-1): DARVTQTPRHKVTEMGQEVTMRCQPILGHNTVFWYRQTMMQGLELLAYFRNRAPLDDSGMPKDRFSAEMPDATLATLKIQPSEPRDSAVYFCASGFDNEQFFGPGTRLTVL.

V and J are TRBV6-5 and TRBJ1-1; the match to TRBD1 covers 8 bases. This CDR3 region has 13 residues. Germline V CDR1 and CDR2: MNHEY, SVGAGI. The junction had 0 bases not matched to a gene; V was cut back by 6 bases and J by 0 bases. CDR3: CASRDRVNTEAFF. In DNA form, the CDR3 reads TGTGCCAGCAGGGACAGGGTGAACACTGAAGCTTTCTTT.

Here the CDR3 reads CASSKSGNTEAFF. CDR3 sequence (DNA): TGTGCCAGCAGCAAATCAGGGAACACTGAAGCTTTCTTT. The chain links TRBV21-1 to TRBJ1-1; TRBD1 is the table's D call and was not checked against the DNA. TRBV21-1 constitutes a pseudogene. The CDR3 contains 13 residues.

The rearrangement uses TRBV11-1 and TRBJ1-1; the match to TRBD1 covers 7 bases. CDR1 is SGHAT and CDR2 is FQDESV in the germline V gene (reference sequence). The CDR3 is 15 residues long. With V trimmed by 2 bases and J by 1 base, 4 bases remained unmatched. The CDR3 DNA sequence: TGTGCCAGCAGCTTAAGGGGACAGACGAACACTGAAGCTTTCTTT. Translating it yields CASSLRGQTNTEAFF.

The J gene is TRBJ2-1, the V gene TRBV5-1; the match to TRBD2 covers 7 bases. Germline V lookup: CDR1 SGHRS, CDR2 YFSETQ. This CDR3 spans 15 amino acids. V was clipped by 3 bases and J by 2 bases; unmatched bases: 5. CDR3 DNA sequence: TGCGCCAGCAGCTGGGGGGGGGTCACCTACAATGAGCAGTTCTTC. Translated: CASSWGGVTYNEQFF.

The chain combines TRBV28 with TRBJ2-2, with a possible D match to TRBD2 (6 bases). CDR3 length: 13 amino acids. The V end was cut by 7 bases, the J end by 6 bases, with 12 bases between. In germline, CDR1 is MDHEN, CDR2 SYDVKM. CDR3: CASKEGLPGELFF. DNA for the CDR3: TGTGCCAGCAAGGAGGGTTTGCCCGGGGAGCTGTTTTTT.

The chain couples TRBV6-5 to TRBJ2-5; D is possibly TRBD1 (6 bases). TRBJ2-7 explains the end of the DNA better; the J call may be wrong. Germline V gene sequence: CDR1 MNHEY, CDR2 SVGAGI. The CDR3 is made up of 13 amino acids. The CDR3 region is CASSQGQLYEQYF. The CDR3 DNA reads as TGTGCCAGCAGCCAGGGGCAACTTTACGAGCAGTACTTC.

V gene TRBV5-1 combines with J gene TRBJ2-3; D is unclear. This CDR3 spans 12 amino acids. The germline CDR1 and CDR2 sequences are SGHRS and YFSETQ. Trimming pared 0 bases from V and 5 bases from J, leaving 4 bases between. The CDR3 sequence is CASSLGLDTQYF. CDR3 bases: TGCGCCAGCAGCTTGGGACTAGATACGCAGTATTTT.

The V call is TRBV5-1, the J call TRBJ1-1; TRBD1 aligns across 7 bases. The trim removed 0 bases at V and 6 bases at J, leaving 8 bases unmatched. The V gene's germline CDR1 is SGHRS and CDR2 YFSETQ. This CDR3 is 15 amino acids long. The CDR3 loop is CASSLGQGMGSEAFF. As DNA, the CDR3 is TGCGCCAGCAGCTTGGGACAGGGCATGGGGTCTGAAGCTTTCTTT.